These 18 T cell receptor beta chains share one sample of origin, sequenced in a study of blood T cell repertoires in COVID-19 (dated by TCRdb to 2018 to 2021). Library construction relied on the immunoSEQ multiplex PCR assay. TCRdb re-hosts the immuneACCESS table, in-frame sequences only. Its copies lack some clones; in the studies checked, an unresolved V gene accounts for under half of them, and the cause for the rest is not known. This sample holds 85,000 to 100,000 clones; 75% to 90% were observed only once. In total, the top ten clones hold roughly 30% of the sample. The specimen sequenced was peripheral blood. The receptors shown here come from a man in his fifties with active or convalescent COVID-19.

This clone was seen only a few times. This rearrangement joins TRBV29-1 to TRBJ2-7; TRBD2 matches 7 bases. This CDR3 is 13 amino acids long. The germline V gene encodes CDR1 SQVTM and CDR2 ANQGSEA. V trimming: 4 bases; J trimming: 7 bases; junction bases outside the gene matches: 10. DNA of the CDR3: TGCAGCGTTGTTATGGGAGGGCCGGGGGAGCAGTACTTC. It specifies CSVVMGGPGEQYF.

The chain employs TRBV21-1 and TRBJ1-5. TRBV21-1 is given as a pseudogene. CDR3 size: 16 residues. The CDR3 sequence is CASRGGGAVYDQPQHF. The CDR3 DNA reads as TGTGCCAGCAGAGGTGGCGGGGCCGTCTATGATCAGCCCCAGCATTTT.

The CDR3 nucleotides read TGTGCCAGCAGCTTAGACAGGCTAGCGGATGAGCAGTTCTTC. This sequence encodes CASSLDRLADEQFF. The chain joins TRBV11-2 to TRBJ2-1; 7 nucleotides line up with TRBD2. J lost 8 bases, V lost 0 bases, and 4 bases had no gene match. The CDR3 is 14 residues long. Germline CDR1 SGHAT, CDR2 FQNNGV.

The rearrangement uses TRBV12-3 or TRBV12-4 and TRBJ2-5; TRBD1 aligns across 11 bases. This CDR3 spans 13 amino acids. The trim removed 6 bases at V and 7 bases at J, leaving 4 bases unmatched. CDR3 sequence (DNA): TGTGCCAGCAGGGGACAGGGGGTCGGGACCCAGTACTTC. This gives the protein CASRGQGVGTQYF.

The chain employs TRBV15 and TRBJ1-5; tentatively, D is TRBD1 (5 bases). This CDR3 spans 15 amino acids. The V gene's germline CDR1 is LNHNV and CDR2 YYDKDF (reference sequence). V gave up 3 bases and J gave up 0 bases, with 9 bases separating them. CDR3 sequence: CATSSSTASNQPQHF. The CDR3 nucleotides read TGTGCCACCAGCAGTTCGACAGCTAGCAATCAGCCCCAGCATTTT.

This clone was counted ten times or more. This sequence joins TRBV7-2 and TRBJ1-6, with unresolved D. From germline, CDR1 is SGHTA and CDR2 FQGNSA. This CDR3 comprises 14 residues. Trimming shortened V by 5 bases and J by 11 bases, and 16 bases separated the two germline ends. The CDR3 coding sequence is TGTGCCAGCAGCCCGCGGATAGGGAGGCCACCCCTCCACTTT. Translated, it gives CASSPRIGRPPLHF.

V usage is TRBV20-1 and J usage is TRBJ2-1; the D is unclear. CDR3 length: 10 amino acids. V lost 1 base, J lost 9 bases, and 4 bases lay in between. From germline, CDR1 is DFQATT and CDR2 SNEGSKA (reference sequence). Here the CDR3 DNA reads TGCAGTGCTAGAGCAGTTGAGCAGTTCTTC. The encoded protein is CSARAVEQFF.

This rearrangement joins TRBV7-2 to TRBJ1-3; D uncertain. CDR1 SGHTA and CDR2 FQGNSA come from the germline V gene. The CDR3 totals 14 residues. Trimming left V 3 bases short and J 7 bases short, with 13 bases between. In nucleotides, the CDR3 is TGTGCCAGCAGCTTTTACGGGGAGGGCAACACCATATATTTT. This sequence encodes CASSFYGEGNTIYF.

This clone has only a few counts. The chain recombines TRBV7-9 with TRBJ1-3, with 8 bases identical to TRBD1. Per germline, CDR1 SEHNR and CDR2 FQNEAQ (reference sequence). V was clipped by 3 bases and J by 0 bases; unmatched bases: 10. CDR3 length: 18 residues. The chain's CDR3 is CASSLLTGGTFSGNTIYF. The CDR3 DNA follows: TGTGCCAGCAGCTTGCTAACAGGGGGTACTTTCTCTGGAAACACCATATATTTT.

The chain has TRBV5-4 and TRBJ2-7; D is unclear. The CDR3 is 13 residues long. Looked up from germline, CDR1 is SGHNT and CDR2 is YYREEE (reference sequence). V was clipped by 0 bases and J by 5 bases, with 9 bases between them. For the CDR3, the DNA is TGTGCCAGCAGCTTGGGGCTAGGCGACGAGCAGTACTTC. Amino acids: CASSLGLGDEQYF.

The V call is TRBV24-1, the J call TRBJ2-7; 7 nucleotides line up with TRBD1. The CDR3 is 15 residues long. CDR1 is KGHDR, CDR2 SFDVKD, per germline. The V gene end was trimmed by 4 bases and the J gene end by 6 bases; junction bases not matched to a gene: 11. The CDR3 DNA is TGTGCCACCAGTGACGTCGGACAGGCGGGCGGCGAGCAGTACTTC. Its protein is CATSDVGQAGGEQYF.

The chain employs TRBV15 and TRBJ2-7; D gene unclear. The CDR3 is made up of 13 amino acids. V lost 0 bases, J lost 4 bases, and 7 bases lay in between. Per germline, CDR1 LNHNV and CDR2 YYDKDF (reference sequence). The DNA for the CDR3 is TGTGCCACCAGCAGAGACCCCGTTTACGAGCAGTACTTC. Residues: CATSRDPVYEQYF.

The V and J genes are TRBV5-4 and TRBJ2-2; perhaps TRBD2 as D (6 bases). V was pared by 4 bases and J by 6 bases, with 19 bases between. The CDR3 totals 16 residues. Germline assignment: CDR1 SGHNT and CDR2 YYREEE (reference sequence). DNA for the CDR3: TGTGCCAGCAGCCCCTGGGGGGTGGCGGACCCCGGGGAGCTGTTTTTT. It yields the protein CASSPWGVADPGELFF. The full variable domain, completed using reference TRBV5-4 and TRBJ2-2, is ETGVTQSPTHLIKTRGQQVTLRCSSQSGHNTVSWYQQALGQGPQFIFQYYREEENGRGNFPPRFSGLQFPNYSSELNVNALELDDSALYLCASSPWGVADPGELFFGEGSRLTVL.

The J gene is TRBJ2-3, the V gene TRBV18; D is perhaps TRBD2 (5 bases). Germline CDR1 reads KGHSH; CDR2 reads LQKENI. The V end lost 0 bases, the J end lost 2 bases, and 15 bases lay between the germline ends. The CDR3 totals 17 residues. The CDR3 sequence is CASSPPPAGPSTDTQYF. DNA of the CDR3: TGTGCCAGCTCACCACCTCCGGCGGGCCCATCCACAGATACGCAGTATTTT.

This chain uses TRBV14 with TRBJ2-7; TRBD1 matches at 7 bases. The CDR3 totals 14 residues. Unmatched junction bases numbered 7, after V lost 4 bases and J lost 4 bases. CDR1 SGHDN and CDR2 FVKESK come from the germline V gene. The CDR3 region is CASSPGQRVYEQYF. The CDR3 DNA follows: TGTGCCAGCAGCCCGGGACAGAGGGTGTACGAGCAGTACTTC.

The V and J genes are TRBV12-3 or TRBV12-4 and TRBJ1-1; D is ambiguous. CDR3 length equals 10 residues. Trimming removed 5 bases from V and 5 bases from J, with 3 bases in between. CDR3 sequence (DNA): TGTGCCAGCAGTCGGACTGAAGCTTTCTTT. It translates to CASSRTEAFF.

The V gene is TRBV5-1, the J gene TRBJ2-5; maybe TRBD1 (6 bases). Germline CDR1 and CDR2: SGHRS and YFSETQ. The CDR3 sequence is 15 residues long. Trimming removed 4 bases from V and 3 bases from J, with 16 bases in between. DNA of the CDR3: TGCGCCAGCAGCGACGGACAGAGGATCGAAGAGACCCAGTACTTC. Amino acids: CASSDGQRIEETQYF.

The chain uses TRBV15 and TRBJ2-7; TRBD1 matches at 9 bases. The CDR3 spans 15 residues. After removal of 3 bases from V and 4 bases from J, the junction contained 7 bases not matched to a gene. Germline lookup yields CDR1 LNHNV and CDR2 YYDKDF (reference sequence). CDR3 amino acids: CATSSTGGVGYEQYF. The CDR3, as DNA: TGTGCCACCAGCAGTACAGGGGGCGTGGGGTACGAGCAGTACTTC.